The entry that follows covers one TCR beta chain sequence. The data are from a study of blood T cell repertoires in COVID-19. The overall study: The samples span acute and convalescent COVID-19 from the United States, Italy and Spain.

The CDR3 sequence is 13 residues long. Germline V gene lookup returns CDR1 MDHEN and CDR2 SYDVKM. V shed 9 bases and J shed 4 bases, with 12 bases lying between them. Sequenced by immunoSEQ multiplex PCR; TCRdb stores in-frame clones only, minus some. The repertoire includes around 100,000 clones, approximately 88% of them detected once, and approximately 0.75% sits in the top ten. This chain connects TRBV28 to TRBJ2-2, with a possible D match to TRBD1 (6 bases). Sequencing was done on a sample of peripheral blood. The TCR originated in a woman aged 70-85 years with acute or convalescent COVID-19. CDR3 nucleotides: TGTGCCAGTATAAGGGGGAGCACCGGGGAGCTGTTTTTT. This gives the protein CASIRGSTGELFF.